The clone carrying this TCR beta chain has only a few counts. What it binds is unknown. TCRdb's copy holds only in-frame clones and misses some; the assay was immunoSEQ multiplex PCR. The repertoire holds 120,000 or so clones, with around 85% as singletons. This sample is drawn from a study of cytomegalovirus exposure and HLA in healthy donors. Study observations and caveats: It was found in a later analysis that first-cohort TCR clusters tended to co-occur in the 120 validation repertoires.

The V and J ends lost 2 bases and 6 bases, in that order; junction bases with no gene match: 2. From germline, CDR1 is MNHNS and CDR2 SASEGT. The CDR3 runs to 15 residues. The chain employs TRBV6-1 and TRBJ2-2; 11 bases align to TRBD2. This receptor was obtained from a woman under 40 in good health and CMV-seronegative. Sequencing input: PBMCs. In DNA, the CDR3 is TGTGCCAGCAGTGAAAGTAGCGGGGGGGCCGGGGAGCTGTTTTTT. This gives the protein CASSESSGGAGELFF.